This T cell receptor beta chain was captured in a study of shared clonotypes between healthy human individuals. Study-level findings and limits: In general, naive subsets displayed greater estimated richness than memory subsets did. Some clonotypes were shared by all four sorted-subset donors, while others were not shared. The non-shared ones had lower generation probabilities than the shared ones.

The assay used deep level. Authors' analysis steps: Quality scores were absent from the junction-only immunoSEQ sequences, so filtering differed. The table came from immunoSEQ multiplex PCR; TCRdb's copy has only in-frame clones and leaves some out. The V and J calls and clone size come from that table; D and trimming were worked out from the DNA. The sample yields around 750,000 clones, approximately 79% seen once. This CDR3 comprises 13 residues. The V gene lost 3 bases and the J gene lost 1 base, with 7 bases spanning the gap. Germline V gene sequence: CDR1 SGHNT, CDR2 YYREEE (reference sequence). Points on this clone: Its antigen is currently unknown.

The clonotype comes from a woman aged 25 to 39 in good health. The rearrangement uses TRBV5-4 and TRBJ2-5, with D hard to call. Sample: memory CD4+ T cells sorted from blood. Subset defined: CD45RA-negative fraction. For the CDR3, the DNA is TGTGCCAGCAGCTATGAAAGCCAAGAGACCCAGTACTTC. It specifies CASSYESQETQYF.